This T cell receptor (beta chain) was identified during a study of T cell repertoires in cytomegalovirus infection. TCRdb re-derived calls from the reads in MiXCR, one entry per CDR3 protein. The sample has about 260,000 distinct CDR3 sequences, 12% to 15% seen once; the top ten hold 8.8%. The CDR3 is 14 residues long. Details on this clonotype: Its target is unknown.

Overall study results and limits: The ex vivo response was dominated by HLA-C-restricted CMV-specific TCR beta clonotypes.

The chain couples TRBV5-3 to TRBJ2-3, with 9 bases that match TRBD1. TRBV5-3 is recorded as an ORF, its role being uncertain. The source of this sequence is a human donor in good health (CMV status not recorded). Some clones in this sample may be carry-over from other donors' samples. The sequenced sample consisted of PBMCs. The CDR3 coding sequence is TGTGTCAGCAGCAACAGGGGGCGCCTAGATACGCAGTATTTT. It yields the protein CVSSNRGRLDTQYF.